A selection of T cell receptor beta chains follows, all from one sample in a study of blood T cell repertoires in COVID-19. The protocol was immunoSEQ multiplex PCR, while the TCRdb copy is restricted to in-frame clones and leaves out a portion. The sample consists of fewer than 500,000 clones, 70% to 90% of them appearing once. The sequenced sample was peripheral blood. The origin of the receptors is a woman in her twenties or thirties with active or convalescent COVID-19. Both conserved end residues are part of each CDR3. D genes are given only for firm matches. Size values are once, few and many counts, or a class for expanded clones, and some rows have none.

d_call j_call clone_size v_call cdr3_nt cdr3_aa
TRBD2 TRBJ2-3 - TRBV11-2 TGTGCCAGCAGCTTAATGGCGGGGGGGCGAGATACGCAGTATTTT CASSLMAGGRDTQYF
TRBD1 TRBJ1-3 - TRBV27 TGTGCCAGCAGAAAACACCCCACTTCGACAGGGAGGGGAAACACCATATATTTT CASRKHPTSTGRGNTIYF
- TRBJ2-5 - TRBV6-1 TGTGCCAGCAGTACCCCGGGGGAGACCCAGTACTTC CASSTPGETQYF
- TRBJ2-1 few TRBV7-8 TGTGCCAGCAGCTCAGAAATAGGGGTGGGCTTATCTGAGCAGTTCTTC CASSSEIGVGLSEQFF
- TRBJ2-2 - TRBV19 TGTGCCAGTAGTGTGGGACTCATAACCTACACCGGGGAGCTGTTTTTT CASSVGLITYTGELFF
- TRBJ2-7 - TRBV6-1 TGTGCCAGCAGTGTAGCTCTAGAGGGGGGGTACGAGCAGTACTTC CASSVALEGGYEQYF
TRBD2 TRBJ2-2 - TRBV5-6 TGTGCCAGCAGCTTAAGACTAGCGGCGAACACCGGGGAGCTGTTTTTT CASSLRLAANTGELFF
- TRBJ2-7 - TRBV11-1 TGTGCCAGCAGCTTAGTGACCGGGTCCTACGAGCAGTACTTC CASSLVTGSYEQYF
- TRBJ2-7 - TRBV10-3 TGTGCCATCAGTGGGGGCCTCGGGCGCTTATACGAGCAGTACTTC CAISGGLGRLYEQYF
TRBD2 TRBJ2-7 - TRBV11-2 TGTGCCAGCAGCTTTAGGACTAGCGCGGCCTACGAGCAGTACTTC CASSFRTSAAYEQYF
TRBD1 TRBJ2-7 once TRBV27 TGTGCCAGCAGTCTCCGGACAGGGGGGTCCTACGAGCAGTACTTC CASSLRTGGSYEQYF
- TRBJ1-1 - TRBV6-5 TGTGCCAGCAAGTCTTGGGGAGACACTGAAGCTTTCTTT CASKSWGDTEAFF
TRBD1 TRBJ1-2 - TRBV2 TGTGCCAGCAGTGAGATTAGGACAGGGCACTATGGCTACACCTTC CASSEIRTGHYGYTF
TRBD1 TRBJ1-1 - TRBV6-6 TGTGCCAGCAGTTACTCCGAACAGGGGTCGTCTTTCTTT CASSYSEQGSSFF
TRBD1 TRBJ2-1 few TRBV16 TGTGCCAGCAGCCAAGCGACAGGGAATAATGAGCAGTTCTTC CASSQATGNNEQFF
- TRBJ2-5 once TRBV5-1 TGCGCCAGCAGCTTGGACGCGGGTGCTTACCAAGAGACCCAGTACTTC CASSLDAGAYQETQYF
TRBD2 TRBJ2-4 - TRBV4-1 TGCGCCAGCAGCCCCGGAGTAGCGGGGGGCGTAGCCAAAAACATTCAGTACTTC CASSPGVAGGVAKNIQYF
- TRBJ2-2 - TRBV6-5 TGTGCCAGCAGTTACGGGCTAGCAGGCACCGGGGAGCTGTTTTTT CASSYGLAGTGELFF